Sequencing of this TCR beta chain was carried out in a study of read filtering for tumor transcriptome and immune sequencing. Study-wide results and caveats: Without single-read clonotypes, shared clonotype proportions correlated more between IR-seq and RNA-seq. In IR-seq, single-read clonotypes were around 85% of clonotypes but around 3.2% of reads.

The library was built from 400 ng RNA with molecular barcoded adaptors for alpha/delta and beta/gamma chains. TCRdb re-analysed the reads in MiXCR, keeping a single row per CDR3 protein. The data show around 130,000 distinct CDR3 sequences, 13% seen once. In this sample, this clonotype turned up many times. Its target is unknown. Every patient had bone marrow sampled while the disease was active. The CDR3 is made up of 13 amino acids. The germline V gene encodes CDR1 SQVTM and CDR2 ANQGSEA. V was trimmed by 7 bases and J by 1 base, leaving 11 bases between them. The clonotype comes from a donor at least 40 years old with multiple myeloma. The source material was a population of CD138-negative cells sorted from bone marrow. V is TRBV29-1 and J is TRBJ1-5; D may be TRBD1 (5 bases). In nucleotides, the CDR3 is TGCAGCGCCAGGGTTTCAAGCAATCAGCCCCAGCATTTT. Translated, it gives CSARVSSNQPQHF.